This T cell receptor (beta chain) was recovered during a study of long-term antiretroviral therapy in people with HIV. V was pared by 1 base and J by 0 bases, with 19 bases between. CDR1 is SGHDN and CDR2 is FVKESK in the germline V gene. This CDR3 contains 19 residues. The assay used was immunoSEQ (version v3.0), run at survey level. The table came from immunoSEQ multiplex PCR; TCRdb's copy has only in-frame clones and leaves some out. The sample has about 25,000 clones, about 83% seen once; the top ten hold roughly 4.6%. This sequence originates from a man in his late teens or twenties with HIV. The chain couples TRBV14 to TRBJ2-1; maybe TRBD2 (6 bases). Sequenced here: unsorted PBMCs, sampled 3 years after starting antiretroviral therapy. The CDR3 protein is CASSQVGGRGESSYNEQFF. The DNA for the CDR3 is TGTGCCAGCAGCCAAGTAGGCGGGCGGGGAGAAAGCTCCTACAATGAGCAGTTCTTC.